The sequence of this TCR beta chain was determined in a study of T cells in localized non-small cell lung cancer. Repertoires were generated with immunoSEQ multiplex PCR, while TCRdb's copy carries only in-frame clones and drops some. The table has roughly 38,000 clones, about 87% seen once. V dropped 0 bases and J dropped 1; count of bases not matched to a gene: 2. The germline V gene has CDR1 LGHNA and CDR2 YNFKEQ. CDR3 length equals 16 residues. The input for sequencing was peripheral blood, taken before any cancer treatment. V usage is TRBV4-2 and J usage is TRBJ1-4; 7 bases fit TRBD1. The sequence was collected from a man aged 18-55 years with stage I lung adenocarcinoma. In nucleotides, the CDR3 is TGTGCCAGCAGCCAAGAAAGACAGGGAACTAATGAAAAACTGTTTTTT. Translated, it gives CASSQERQGTNEKLFF.